A selection of T cell receptor beta chains follows, all from one sample in a study of blood T cell repertoires in COVID-19. Assay used: immunoSEQ multiplex PCR; TCRdb lists only in-frame clones, some missing. The sample lists 90,000 or so clones, around 90% occurring once. Sequencing input: peripheral blood. Receptor source: a human donor with active COVID-19. The donor label of this sample is uncertain. CDR3s include the opening cysteine and the closing phenylalanine or tryptophan. The order of the fields is V gene, D gene, clone size, J gene, CDR3 DNA, CDR3 protein. D genes are given only for firm matches. A row's size may be missing; if present it is once, few, many or a size class.

>TRBV7-9|TRBD2|NA|TRBJ2-7
TGTGCCAGCAGCTCAGGGACTAGCGGGGGCTCGGCCAACTACGAGCAGTACTTC
CASSSGTSGGSANYEQYF
>TRBV6-4|NA|NA|TRBJ2-2
TGTGCCAGCAGTGACTCGACTACAGGGTCTACGGCGAACACCGGGGAGCTGTTTTTT
CASSDSTTGSTANTGELFF
>TRBV7-3|TRBD1|NA|TRBJ2-3
TGTGCCAGCAGTCTGGACAGGGGGCGCCCAGATACGCAGTATTTT
CASSLDRGRPDTQYF
>TRBV12-3/TRBV12-4|TRBD1|few|TRBJ1-5
TGTGCCAGCAGTCGGACAGGGAGAGAGCCCCAGCATTTT
CASSRTGREPQHF
>TRBV19|NA|NA|TRBJ2-1
TGTGCCAGTAGTGGGTGGACAGCGTTCGCGGACAATGAGCAGTTCTTC
CASSGWTAFADNEQFF
>TRBV14|NA|NA|TRBJ1-1
TGTGCCAGCAGCCAAGGTTACGGAGCGAACACTGAAGCTTTCTTT
CASSQGYGANTEAFF
>TRBV9|NA|NA|TRBJ1-6
TGTGCCAGCAGCGCGCCTACAGGGAATTCACCCCTCCACTTT
CASSAPTGNSPLHF
>TRBV5-1|NA|NA|TRBJ1-4
TGCGCCAGCAGTAGAACGTCAACTAATGAAAAACTGTTTTTT
CASSRTSTNEKLFF
>TRBV4-2|TRBD2|NA|TRBJ2-1
TGTGCCAGCAGCCTATACCGGGAGGGACTAGCGGGGGAGAATGAGCAGTTCTTC
CASSLYREGLAGENEQFF
>TRBV29-1|TRBD1|once|TRBJ1-2
TGCAGCGTTCAGGGGGGATCGGATGGCTACACCTTC
CSVQGGSDGYTF
>TRBV18|NA|NA|TRBJ2-2
TGTGCCAGCTCACCAGCGGCAGGGCAAACCGGGGAGCTGTTTTTT
CASSPAAGQTGELFF
>TRBV4-2|NA|NA|TRBJ2-7
TGTGCCAGCAGCCAAGACAGGGGTGGGTACTACGAGCAGTACTTC
CASSQDRGGYYEQYF
>TRBV6-6|NA|NA|TRBJ1-1
TGTGCCAGCAGCAAGAACACTGAAGCTTTCTTT
CASSKNTEAFF
>TRBV27|NA|NA|TRBJ2-3
TGTGCCGTCCTGCGAGTACCAGGAGATACGCAGTATTTT
CAVLRVPGDTQYF
>TRBV27|NA|NA|TRBJ1-1
TGTGCCAGCAATCTACAGGGCGGACTCATGAACACTGAAGCTTTCTTT
CASNLQGGLMNTEAFF
>TRBV19|NA|NA|TRBJ2-4
TGTGCCAGTAGTATAGATGCGGGTATCGCCAAAAACATTCAGTACTTC
CASSIDAGIAKNIQYF
>TRBV18|NA|few|TRBJ1-3
TGTGCCAGCTCACCCCTTCCAGGGGTTGGAAACACCATATATTTT
CASSPLPGVGNTIYF
>TRBV5-6|NA|NA|TRBJ1-5
TGTGCCAGCAGCTTGGGGTATGGCAGGGTTAGCAATCAGCCCCAGCATTTT
CASSLGYGRVSNQPQHF
>TRBV7-2|TRBD1|NA|TRBJ1-2
TGTGCCAGCAGCTTCACCCGGGACAGCTATGGCTACACCTTC
CASSFTRDSYGYTF
>TRBV7-2|NA|NA|TRBJ1-5
TGTGCCAGCAGCCCACTAGGTAGTGTAAGGCCCCAGCATTTT
CASSPLGSVRPQHF
>TRBV5-1|TRBD2|NA|TRBJ2-1
TGCGCCAGCAGCTCAACACCGGGACTAGCGGGCTACAATGAGCAGTTCTTC
CASSSTPGLAGYNEQFF
>TRBV3-1/TRBV3-2|NA|NA|TRBJ1-2
TGTGCCAGCAGCCTCGGCGGGGGGTACTATGGCTACACCTTC
CASSLGGGYYGYTF
>TRBV7-3|NA|few|TRBJ1-6
TGTGCCAGCAGCTTAAATACTTATTCACCCCTCCACTTT
CASSLNTYSPLHF
>TRBV11-2|NA|NA|TRBJ2-2
TGTGCCAGCAGCCCCCTCCACGGGGGGCGGGTCACCGGGGAGCTGTTTTTT
CASSPLHGGRVTGELFF
>TRBV10-3|TRBD1|few|TRBJ2-3
TGTGCCATCAGTGAGTCATGGACAGGGGGCTCCCCAGATACGCAGTATTTT
CAISESWTGGSPDTQYF
>TRBV6-6|TRBD1|NA|TRBJ1-3
TGTGCCAGCAGTCTCCAACCTACGGACAGGGAAGGTACTGGAAACACCATATATTTT
CASSLQPTDREGTGNTIYF